The 23 T cell receptor beta chains below come from one sample, sequenced in a study of T cells after posttransplantation cyclophosphamide. Measured with immunoSEQ multiplex PCR; TCRdb has only the in-frame clones, and not every one. Of some 61,000 clones listed, about 94% were seen once; the top ten hold roughly 2.9%. What was sequenced was PBMCs. The receptors were sampled from a woman aged 30 to 39 in good health and a related stem cell transplant donor.

The chain is built from TRBV28 and TRBJ2-2, with D perhaps TRBD2 (8 bases). The CDR3 spans 15 residues. Germline CDR1 and CDR2: MDHEN and SYDVKM. Trimming stripped 4 bases from V and 9 bases from J, with 18 bases between. Here the CDR3 reads CASSSGGQGVRELFF. DNA for the CDR3: TGTGCCAGCAGTTCGGGAGGGCAGGGGGTCCGGGAGCTGTTTTTT.

The chain couples TRBV5-8 to TRBJ1-4; TRBD1 matches 8 bases. The CDR3 covers 16 residues. Germline V gives CDR1 SGHTS, CDR2 YDEGEE. Trimming removed 4 bases from V and 6 bases from J; junction bases left unmatched: 11. Here the CDR3 reads CASSPWGDRTDEKLFF. The CDR3, as DNA: TGTGCCAGCAGCCCGTGGGGGGACAGGACCGATGAAAAACTGTTTTTT. Using reference TRBV5-8 and TRBJ1-4 for the parts outside the CDR3, the full variable domain is EAGVTQSPTHLIKTRGQQATLRCSPISGHTSVYWYQQALGLGLQFLLWYDEGEERNRGNFPPRFSGRQFPNYSSELNVNALELEDSALYLCASSPWGDRTDEKLFFGSGTQLSVL.

The chain couples TRBV30 to TRBJ2-3; D call uncertain. Germline CDR1 is GTSNPN and CDR2 is SVGIG (reference sequence). The germline V and J ends were trimmed by 4 bases and 0 bases, with 14 bases remaining between them. The CDR3 is 15 residues long. The CDR3: CAWTRLSPSTDTQYF. DNA for the CDR3: TGTGCCTGGACCCGACTTTCCCCTAGCACAGATACGCAGTATTTT.

The chain uses TRBV9 and TRBJ2-1; tentatively, D is TRBD2 (6 bases). This CDR3 spans 17 amino acids. Germline CDR1 is SGDLS and CDR2 is YYNGEE. V was trimmed by 4 bases and J by 0 bases, leaving 17 bases between them. CDR3 loop: CASSPQTSRGSYNEQFF. DNA for the CDR3: TGTGCCAGCAGCCCGCAAACTAGCCGGGGCTCCTACAATGAGCAGTTCTTC. Full variable domain (outside the CDR3, taken from reference TRBV9 and TRBJ2-1): DSGVTQTPKHLITATGQRVTLRCSPRSGDLSVYWYQQSLDQGLQFLIQYYNGEERAKGNILERFSAQQFPDLHSELNLSSLELGDSALYFCASSPQTSRGSYNEQFFGPGTRLTVL.

This chain joins TRBV6-1 and TRBJ1-2; D is possibly TRBD1 (5 bases). V was shortened by 7 bases and J by 3 bases, with 15 bases between the two germline ends. From germline, CDR1 is MNHNS and CDR2 SASEGT. CDR3 length: 14 residues. The CDR3 bases are TGTGCCAGCATTCCCGGGGGTCGAGACTATGGCTACACCTTC. Its translation is CASIPGGRDYGYTF.

The chain is built from TRBV4-3 and TRBJ2-5; D may be TRBD2 (7 bases). V shed 0 bases and J shed 5 bases, with 13 bases lying between them. The CDR3 covers 15 residues. Germline V CDR1 and CDR2: LGHNA, YSLEER. CDR3 sequence: CASSQERGRGETQYF. In DNA, the CDR3 is TGCGCCAGCAGCCAAGAGAGAGGGAGGGGGGAGACCCAGTACTTC.

J is TRBJ2-3 and V is TRBV7-2; TRBD2 agrees at 14 bases. The CDR3 has 15 residues. Trimming at V came to 4 bases and at J to 3 bases, leaving 0 bases not matched to a gene. Germline V gives CDR1 SGHTA, CDR2 FQGNSA. The chain's CDR3 is CASSWTSGRTDTQYF. The CDR3 coding sequence is TGTGCCAGCAGCTGGACTAGCGGGAGGACAGATACGCAGTATTTT. The full variable domain, completed using reference TRBV7-2 and TRBJ2-3, is GAGVSQSPSNKVTEKGKDVELRCDPISGHTALYWYRQSLGQGLEFLIYFQGNSAPDKSGLPSDRFSAERTGGSVSTLTIQRTQQEDSAVYLCASSWTSGRTDTQYFGPGTRLTVL.

The V and J genes are TRBV28 and TRBJ2-7, with 10 bases aligning to TRBD1. This CDR3 has 17 residues. Looked up from germline, CDR1 is MDHEN and CDR2 is SYDVKM. The V and J ends lost 6 bases and 4 bases, in that order; junction bases with no gene match: 15. DNA for the CDR3: TGTGCCAGCAGCTCACCGGGACAGGGGTTGCTGGGGTACGAGCAGTACTTC. Its translation: CASSSPGQGLLGYEQYF.

The rearrangement joins TRBV7-6 to TRBJ1-5; maybe TRBD1 (6 bases). Germline assignment: CDR1 SGHVS and CDR2 FNYEAQ. Trimming took 3 bases from V and 5 from J, leaving 11 bases between them. The CDR3 sequence is 14 residues long. The CDR3: CASSFGRGDQPQHF. In DNA form, the CDR3 reads TGTGCCAGCAGCTTTGGGAGGGGGGATCAGCCCCAGCATTTT.

This rearrangement joins TRBV10-3 to TRBJ1-2; TRBD1 aligns across 9 bases. With 8 bases clipped from V and 4 bases from J, the junction kept 2 bases outside the gene matches. The CDR3 is made up of 12 amino acids. CDR1 ENHRY and CDR2 SYGVKD come from the germline V gene. CDR3 protein: CAIDRGVYGYTF. CDR3 DNA sequence: TGTGCCATCGACAGGGGGGTCTATGGCTACACCTTC.

The J gene is TRBJ1-1, the V gene TRBV6-6; D is undetermined. The CDR3 runs 13 residues. Per the germline V gene, CDR1 is MNHNY and CDR2 is SVGAGI (reference sequence). Trimming shortened V by 0 bases and J by 8 bases, and 10 bases separated the two germline ends. Here the CDR3 reads CASSYSTRAEAFF. The CDR3 DNA reads as TGTGCCAGCAGTTACTCGACCCGAGCCGAAGCTTTCTTT.

This clone is categorized as medium-sized (0.01 to 0.1%). The chain joins TRBV21-1 to TRBJ2-7; TRBD1 is the table's D call and was not checked against the DNA. TRBV21-1 is a known pseudogene. This CDR3 has 17 residues. The CDR3 region is CASSGGDRRAVVYEQYF. The CDR3 coding sequence is TGTGCCAGCAGCGGGGGGGACAGGCGTGCTGTGGTCTACGAGCAGTACTTC.

The V and J genes are TRBV7-9 and TRBJ2-1; 8 nucleotides align to TRBD1. V shed 8 bases, J shed 0 bases, and the junction held 3 bases outside the gene matches. The CDR3 totals 14 residues. Germline V lookup: CDR1 SEHNR, CDR2 FQNEAQ (reference sequence). The CDR3 loop reads CASAGGTSYNEQFF. CDR3 in DNA: TGTGCCAGCGCAGGGGGCACCTCCTACAATGAGCAGTTCTTC. Full variable domain (missing parts from reference TRBV7-9 and TRBJ2-1): DTGVSQNPRHKITKRGQNVTFRCDPISEHNRLYWYRQTLGQGPEFLTYFQNEAQLEKSRLLSDRFSAERPKGSFSTLEIQRTEQGDSAMYLCASAGGTSYNEQFFGPGTRLTVL.

The chain is built from TRBV7-6 and TRBJ2-1, with 7 bases aligning to TRBD1. The V gene's germline CDR1 is SGHVS and CDR2 FNYEAQ. The CDR3 extends over 15 amino acids. V trimming: 0 bases; J trimming: 3 bases; junction bases outside the gene matches: 2. This CDR3 is CASSLAAGGYNEQFF. The CDR3 DNA is TGTGCCAGCAGCTTAGCTGCAGGGGGCTACAATGAGCAGTTCTTC.

The rearrangement joins TRBV27 to TRBJ2-1, with D uncertain. Germline V gives CDR1 MNHEY, CDR2 SMNVEV (reference sequence). V was shortened by 3 bases and J by 7 bases, with 10 bases between the two germline ends. The CDR3 sequence is 13 residues long. CDR3 sequence: CASSFLGKNEQFF. The CDR3 DNA reads TGTGCCAGCAGTTTTTTGGGAAAGAATGAGCAGTTCTTC.

V gene TRBV6-5 combines with J gene TRBJ2-3; D is uncertain. Per the germline V gene, CDR1 is MNHEY and CDR2 is SVGAGI. Trimming cost V 4 bases and J 3 bases, with 17 bases left between them. CDR3 length equals 16 residues. This chain's CDR3 is CASSSWPITQTDTQYF. CDR3 coding DNA: TGTGCCAGCAGTTCCTGGCCGATAACCCAGACAGATACGCAGTATTTT.

The rearrangement joins TRBV4-2 to TRBJ2-7; TRBD2 matches 16 bases. The CDR3 runs to 16 residues. Germline CDR1 reads LGHNA; CDR2 reads YNFKEQ. J gave up 4 bases and V 3 bases, and 3 bases lay outside the gene matches. CDR3 protein: CASSQGTSGGGYEQYF. Written as DNA, the CDR3 is TGTGCCAGCAGCCAGGGGACTAGCGGGGGGGGGTACGAGCAGTACTTC.

The CDR3 bases are TGCGCCAGCAGCCAAGATCTTATTTCGGGGGCTGATTCACCCCTCCACTTT. Protein: CASSQDLISGADSPLHF. The rearrangement links TRBV4-3 to TRBJ1-6; maybe TRBD1 (6 bases). V gave up 0 bases and J gave up 8 bases, with 17 bases separating them. Looked up from germline, CDR1 is LGHNA and CDR2 is YSLEER. This CDR3 is 17 amino acids long.

The rearrangement uses TRBV6-1 and TRBJ2-2; D might be TRBD1 (6 bases). V was trimmed by 3 bases and J by 4 bases, leaving 12 bases between them. The CDR3 spans 15 residues. The V gene's germline CDR1 is MNHNS and CDR2 SASEGT. The CDR3 reads CASSDWGRGTGELFF. CDR3 nucleotides: TGTGCCAGCAGTGATTGGGGGCGCGGCACCGGGGAGCTGTTTTTT.

V and J are TRBV7-2 and TRBJ2-3, with unresolved D. The CDR3 runs to 13 residues. Germline V CDR1 and CDR2: SGHTA, FQGNSA. V lost 1 base, J lost 4 bases, and 6 bases lay in between. The CDR3 sequence is CASSLERADTQYF. DNA for the CDR3: TGTGCCAGCAGCTTAGAAAGGGCAGATACGCAGTATTTT.

This chain connects TRBV7-2 to TRBJ2-4; TRBD2 agrees at 15 bases. From germline, CDR1 is SGHTA and CDR2 FQGNSA. CDR3 length equals 16 residues. V lost 5 bases to trimming and J lost 7 bases; unmatched junction nucleotides: 6. CDR3 residues: CASSLRTSGGANIQYF. CDR3 sequence (DNA): TGTGCCAGCAGCCTGAGGACTAGCGGGGGGGCTAACATTCAGTACTTC.

J is TRBJ1-2 and V is TRBV6-5, with D perhaps TRBD1 (5 bases). The germline gives CDR1 MNHEY, CDR2 SVGAGI. The CDR3 covers 15 residues. Trimming took 0 bases from V and 3 from J, leaving 11 bases between them. CDR3 amino acids: CASSYSSTGYYGYTF. In DNA form, the CDR3 reads TGTGCCAGCAGTTACTCTTCAACAGGCTACTATGGCTACACCTTC.

V is TRBV7-9 and J is TRBJ2-2, with 10 bases fitting TRBD2. The CDR3 spans 18 residues. Losses at the gene ends were 2 bases for V and 3 bases for J; bases not matched to a gene: 9. Germline CDR1 SEHNR, CDR2 FQNEAQ (reference sequence). CDR3 in amino acids: CASSLKSGGATDTGELFF. Written as DNA, the CDR3 is TGTGCCAGCAGCTTAAAAAGCGGGGGGGCCACCGACACCGGGGAGCTGTTTTTT. The variable domain in full, completed from reference TRBV7-9 and TRBJ2-2, reads DTGVSQNPRHKITKRGQNVTFRCDPISEHNRLYWYRQTLGQGPEFLTYFQNEAQLEKSRLLSDRFSAERPKGSFSTLEIQRTEQGDSAMYLCASSLKSGGATDTGELFFGEGSRLTVL.